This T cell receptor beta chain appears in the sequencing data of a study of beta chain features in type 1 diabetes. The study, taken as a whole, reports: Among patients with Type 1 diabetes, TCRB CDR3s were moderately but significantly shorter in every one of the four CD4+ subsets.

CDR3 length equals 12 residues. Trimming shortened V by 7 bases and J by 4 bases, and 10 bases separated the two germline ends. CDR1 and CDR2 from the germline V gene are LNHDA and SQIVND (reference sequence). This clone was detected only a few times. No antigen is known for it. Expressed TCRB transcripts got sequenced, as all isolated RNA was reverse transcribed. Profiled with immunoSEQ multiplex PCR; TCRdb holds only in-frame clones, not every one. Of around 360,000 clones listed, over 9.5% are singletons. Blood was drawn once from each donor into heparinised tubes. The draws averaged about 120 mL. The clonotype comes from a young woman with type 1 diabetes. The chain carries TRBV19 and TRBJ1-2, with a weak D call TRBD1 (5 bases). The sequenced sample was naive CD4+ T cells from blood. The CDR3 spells CASTGRAYGYTF. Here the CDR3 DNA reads TGTGCCAGTACAGGCAGGGCCTATGGCTACACCTTC.